The rows below give T cell receptor beta chains drawn from one sample of a study of blood T cell repertoires in COVID-19. TCRdb's copy holds only in-frame clones and misses some; the assay was immunoSEQ multiplex PCR. The repertoire has about 150,000 clones, just under 85% of them found once; the top ten carry less than 30%. The material sequenced was peripheral blood. The receptor source for this set is an older woman with acute or convalescent COVID-19. The CDR3 runs from the conserved cysteine through the conserved F or W. A D gene is named only where the DNA matches it firmly. For some rows the clone size is stated as once, few or many, or as a class when expanded; others skip it.

- TRBJ1-2 TRBV4-1 - CASSQGVERGYTF TGCGCCAGCAGCCAAGGCGTTGAACGTGGCTACACCTTC
- TRBJ1-2 TRBV5-1 TRBD1 CASSFQGDHGYTF TGCGCCAGCAGCTTTCAGGGGGACCATGGCTACACCTTC
- TRBJ1-3 TRBV4-2 - CASSQGAGQSTIYF TGTGCCAGCAGCCAAGGAGCGGGCCAGTCAACCATATATTTT
- TRBJ1-1 TRBV5-8 TRBD1 CASSARGTGYTEAFF TGTGCCAGCAGCGCCCGTGGGACAGGGTATACTGAAGCTTTCTTT
- TRBJ1-2 TRBV7-9 - CASSLSGTYGYTF TGTGCCAGCAGCTTAAGCGGGACCTATGGCTACACCTTC
few TRBJ2-7 TRBV12-3/TRBV12-4 TRBD2 CASATSGGGEQYF TGTGCCAGCGCTACTAGCGGGGGGGGCGAGCAGTACTTC
few TRBJ1-1 TRBV29-1 - CSVEGLAGISEAFF TGCAGCGTTGAAGGGTTAGCAGGGATCTCTGAAGCTTTCTTT
- TRBJ1-3 TRBV7-6 - CASSSRVASGNTIYF TGTGCCAGCAGCTCCCGGGTCGCCTCTGGAAACACCATATATTTT
- TRBJ1-5 TRBV2 TRBD1 CASSERGGQGAGQPQHF TGTGCCAGCAGTGAACGGGGGGGACAGGGGGCCGGTCAGCCCCAGCATTTT
- TRBJ2-1 TRBV19 TRBD2 CASSMGLERGGNEQFF TGTGCCAGTAGTATGGGCCTAGAGCGGGGGGGCAATGAGCAGTTCTTC
- TRBJ2-6 TRBV27 - CATRLGGPRSGANVLTF TGTGCCACTCGACTGGGGGGACCCCGCTCTGGGGCCAACGTCCTGACTTTC
- TRBJ1-5 TRBV12-3/TRBV12-4 - CASTEYSNQPQHF TGTGCCAGCACCGAGTATAGCAATCAGCCCCAGCATTTT
few TRBJ2-5 TRBV6-1 TRBD2 CASSETSAQETQYF TGTGCCAGCAGTGAAACTAGCGCCCAAGAGACCCAGTACTTC
- TRBJ1-6 TRBV3-1/TRBV3-2 TRBD1 CASSQGSEGAGSPLHF TGTGCCAGCAGCCAGGGCTCCGAGGGGGCTGGTTCACCCCTCCACTTT
- TRBJ2-2 TRBV5-1 - CASTYSLSGTGELFF TGCGCCAGCACCTACTCTCTGAGTGGCACCGGGGAGCTGTTTTTT
- TRBJ2-3 TRBV11-2 - CASSLSGGGAFDTQYF TGTGCCAGCAGCTTATCCGGAGGGGGGGCCTTTGATACGCAGTATTTT
- TRBJ1-1 TRBV5-1 - CASNTAGQNTEAFF TGCGCCAGCAACACGGCGGGGCAGAACACTGAAGCTTTCTTT
- TRBJ1-5 TRBV23-1 TRBD1 CASREKGTGIRQPQHF TGCGCCAGCAGAGAAAAAGGGACAGGGATTCGTCAGCCCCAGCATTTT
- TRBJ1-2 TRBV7-2 TRBD1 CASGDRPSNYGYTF TGTGCCAGTGGGGACAGGCCCAGTAACTATGGCTACACCTTC
- TRBJ1-2 TRBV27 - CASREKTGINYGYTF TGTGCCAGCAGAGAAAAAACAGGGATCAACTATGGCTACACCTTC
- TRBJ1-5 TRBV30 TRBD1 CAWREGQGTLGNQPQHF TGTGCCTGGAGGGAGGGACAGGGAACTTTAGGCAATCAGCCCCAGCATTTT
- TRBJ1-1 TRBV29-1 - CSGGLPNTEAFF TGCAGCGGGGGTCTTCCGAACACTGAAGCTTTCTTT
- TRBJ2-4 TRBV5-4 - CASSEQQLAKNIQYF TGTGCCAGCAGCGAACAGCAACTAGCCAAAAACATTCAGTACTTC
- TRBJ1-2 TRBV2 TRBD1 CARGTGGKVGGYTF TGTGCCAGAGGGACAGGGGGCAAAGTTGGTGGCTACACCTTC
- TRBJ1-2 TRBV6-5 - CASSYGGSSNYGYTF TGTGCCAGCAGTTACGGTGGCAGTTCTAACTATGGCTACACCTTC
- TRBJ1-3 TRBV6-6 - CASSPVRGNTIYF TGTGCCAGCAGTCCGGTGAGGGGAAACACCATATATTTT
once TRBJ1-1 TRBV19 - CASTPNLVPTEAFF TGTGCCAGTACCCCCAATTTAGTCCCCACTGAAGCTTTCTTT
- TRBJ1-6 TRBV27 - CASRLSSYNSPLHF TGTGCCAGCAGACTGAGCTCCTATAATTCACCCCTCCACTTT
- TRBJ1-1 TRBV7-3 TRBD1 CASSPPSLTGVAFF TGTGCCAGCAGCCCGCCCTCCTTGACAGGGGTGGCTTTCTTT
- TRBJ1-5 TRBV12-5 - CASAWQNNQPQHF TGTGCTAGTGCGTGGCAGAACAATCAGCCCCAGCATTTT
- TRBJ2-7 TRBV6-5 - CASSYSRGGSGYEQYF TGTGCCAGCAGTTACTCGCGTGGGGGGTCGGGCTACGAGCAGTACTTC
- TRBJ2-5 TRBV10-1 TRBD2 CASSELAGPQETQYF TGCGCCAGCAGTGAACTAGCGGGGCCACAAGAGACCCAGTACTTC
- TRBJ2-5 TRBV6-5 TRBD1 CASGQGVQYF TGTGCCAGCGGACAGGGCGTCCAGTACTTC
- TRBJ1-6 TRBV5-4 - CASSPRGPDSPLHF TGTGCCAGCAGCCCCAGGGGTCCCGATTCACCCCTCCACTTT
- TRBJ2-5 TRBV5-6 TRBD1 CASSGGTGPWETQYF TGTGCCAGCAGCGGGGGGACAGGGCCATGGGAGACCCAGTACTTC
few TRBJ2-2 TRBV7-2 TRBD1 CASSLTGGHTGELFF TGTGCCAGCAGCTTAACAGGGGGCCACACCGGGGAGCTGTTTTTT
- TRBJ1-5 TRBV5-1 TRBD1 CASSPAGTGGPRAQHF TGCGCCAGCAGCCCAGCCGGGACAGGGGGCCCTCGTGCCCAGCATTTT
- TRBJ1-1 TRBV2 TRBD1 CASSTRTGNTEAFF TGTGCCAGCAGTACGAGGACAGGGAACACTGAAGCTTTCTTT
few TRBJ2-2 TRBV2 TRBD1 CASSTTGGYGWELFF TGTGCCAGCAGTACGACAGGGGGTTATGGTTGGGAGCTGTTTTTT
- TRBJ2-5 TRBV9 TRBD2 CASSVAQRGGQETQYF TGTGCCAGCAGCGTAGCCCAGCGGGGGGGCCAAGAGACCCAGTACTTC
- TRBJ1-4 TRBV6-5 - CASTESGFEKLFF TGTGCCAGCACCGAGTCGGGGTTTGAAAAACTGTTTTTT
- TRBJ1-4 TRBV5-1 - CASSLQGATNEKLFF TGCGCCAGCAGCCTACAGGGCGCAACTAATGAAAAACTGTTTTTT
- TRBJ2-4 TRBV19 - CASSSMSGRAKNIQYF TGTGCCAGTAGTTCGATGAGCGGTCGAGCCAAAAACATTCAGTACTTC
few TRBJ1-1 TRBV9 - CASSAPTGLNTEAFF TGTGCCAGCAGCGCCCCTACAGGGCTGAACACTGAAGCTTTCTTT
- TRBJ1-4 TRBV28 - CASTLDSANEKLFF TGTGCCAGCACCCTCGACAGCGCTAATGAAAAACTGTTTTTT
- TRBJ2-1 TRBV10-2 TRBD2 CASSSGGGFEQFF TGCGCCAGCAGCAGCGGGGGGGGTTTTGAGCAGTTCTTC
- TRBJ1-2 TRBV27 - CASSYGRGNYGYTF TGTGCCAGCAGTTACGGCAGGGGAAACTATGGCTACACCTTC
once TRBJ2-4 TRBV9 TRBD2 CASSVGASGGNIQYF TGTGCCAGCAGCGTAGGCGCTAGCGGAGGAAACATTCAGTACTTC
- TRBJ1-2 TRBV4-1 - CASSQALGAYGYTF TGCGCCAGCAGCCAAGCCCTGGGGGCGTATGGCTACACCTTC
- TRBJ2-1 TRBV21-1 - CASSSRPEEGHEQFF TGTGCCAGCAGCTCACGCCCGGAGGAGGGCCATGAGCAGTTCTTC
- TRBJ2-3 TRBV18 - CASSVGSADTQYF TGTGCCAGCTCCGTTGGGAGCGCAGATACGCAGTATTTT
- TRBJ1-5 TRBV28 - CASSLAGEGSNQPQHF TGTGCCAGCAGTTTGGCAGGGGAGGGGAGCAATCAGCCCCAGCATTTT
- TRBJ1-1 TRBV5-1 - CASSPLQGLTEAFF TGCGCCAGCAGCCCTTTACAGGGCTTGACTGAAGCTTTCTTT
- TRBJ2-5 TRBV9 TRBD2 CASSATSGGETQYF TGTGCCAGCAGCGCGACTAGCGGGGGGGAGACCCAGTACTTC
- TRBJ1-2 TRBV7-8 - CASSRGGGGYTF TGTGCCAGCAGCCGGGGAGGCGGTGGCTACACCTTC
- TRBJ1-1 TRBV10-3 TRBD1 CAISDGTGSVTEAFF TGTGCCATCAGTGACGGGACAGGTTCTGTAACTGAAGCTTTCTTT
- TRBJ1-2 TRBV30 TRBD1 CAWSSTGRSVGGYTF TGTGCCTGGAGTTCGACAGGGCGTAGTGTAGGTGGCTACACCTTC
- TRBJ2-5 TRBV7-9 - CASMRTGEVAQYF TGTGCCAGCATGAGGACCGGGGAGGTGGCCCAGTACTTC
- TRBJ2-5 TRBV12-3/TRBV12-4 - CASSLIGGTQYF TGTGCCAGCAGTTTAATAGGGGGGACCCAGTACTTC
- TRBJ1-2 TRBV5-1 - CASSLAQGSSGYTF TGCGCCAGCAGCTTGGCCCAGGGATCTAGTGGCTACACCTTC